This TCR beta chain emerged from a study of T cell changes during pregnancy in multiple sclerosis. Method: immunoSEQ multiplex PCR; TCRdb's copy keeps in-frame clones and lacks some. The table lists tens of thousands of clones, roughly 92% of them singletons. V was shortened by 8 bases and J by 2 bases, with 7 bases between the two germline ends. The germline V gene has CDR1 LNHDA and CDR2 SQIVND (reference sequence). There are 13 residues in the CDR3. The sequence was collected from a female donor with multiple sclerosis, enrolled in a pregnancy study. Sequenced here: CD4+ T cells from peripheral blood mononuclear cells, sampled in the second trimester of pregnancy. The chain combines TRBV19 with TRBJ2-6, with a weak D call TRBD2 (5 bases). The CDR3 protein is CASSGAGANVLTF. As DNA, the CDR3 is TGTGCCAGTTCCGGGGCTGGGGCCAACGTCCTGACTTTC. Full variable domain (missing parts from reference TRBV19 and TRBJ2-6): DGGITQSPKYLFRKEGQNVTLSCEQNLNHDAMYWYRQDPGQGLRLIYYSQIVNDFQKGDIAEGYSVSREKKESFPLTVTSAQKNPTAFYLCASSGAGANVLTFGAGSRLTVL.